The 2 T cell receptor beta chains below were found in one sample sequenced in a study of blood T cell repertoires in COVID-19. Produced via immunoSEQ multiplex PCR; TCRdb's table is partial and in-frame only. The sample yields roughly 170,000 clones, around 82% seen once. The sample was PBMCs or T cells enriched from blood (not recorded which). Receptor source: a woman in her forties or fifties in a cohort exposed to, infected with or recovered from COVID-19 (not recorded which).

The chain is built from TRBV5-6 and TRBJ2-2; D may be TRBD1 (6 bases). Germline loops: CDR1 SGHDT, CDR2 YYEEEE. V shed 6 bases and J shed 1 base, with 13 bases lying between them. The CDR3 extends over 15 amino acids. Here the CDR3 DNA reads TGTGCCAGCAACCCAGAGGGACAGAACACCGGGGAGCTGTTTTTT. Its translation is CASNPEGQNTGELFF.

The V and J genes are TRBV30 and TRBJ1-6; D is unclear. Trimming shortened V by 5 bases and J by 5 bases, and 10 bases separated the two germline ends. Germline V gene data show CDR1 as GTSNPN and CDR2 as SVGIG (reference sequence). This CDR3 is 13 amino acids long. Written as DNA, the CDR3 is TGTGCCTGGGGTACAGAGAATAATTCACCCCTCCACTTT. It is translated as CAWGTENNSPLHF. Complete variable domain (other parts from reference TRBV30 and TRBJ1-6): SQTIHQWPATLVQPVGSPLSLECTVEGTSNPNLYWYRQAAGRGLQLLFYSVGIGQISSEVPQNLSASRPQDRQFILSSKKLLLSDSGFYLCAWGTENNSPLHFGNGTRLTVT.